The clone carrying this T cell receptor beta chain was observed at least ten times. This entry belongs to a study of identical twins. The V end lost 10 bases, the J end lost 1 base, and 14 bases lay between the germline ends. Germline loops: CDR1 MNHEY, CDR2 SMNVEV (reference sequence). The CDR3 contains 14 residues. One entry per CDR3 protein, called by TCRdb with MiXCR from the 5' RACE reads. The data contain about 200,000 distinct CDR3 sequences, about 6.7% of them singletons. This same sample was also taken into another study, of T cells expressing NK-cell markers. This second report adds: Each of about six donors carried dominant NKG2C+ clonotypes accounting for about 1.0-8% of CD8+ T cells.

What was sequenced was CD8+ T cells sorted from blood. The source of this sequence is a woman aged 18-30 years in good health. The V call is TRBV27, the J call TRBJ1-5, with D possibly matching TRBD1 (6 bases). CDR3 residues: CATSGGRSNQPQHF. As DNA, the CDR3 is TGTGCCACCTCCGGGGGCCGGAGCAATCAGCCCCAGCATTTT.